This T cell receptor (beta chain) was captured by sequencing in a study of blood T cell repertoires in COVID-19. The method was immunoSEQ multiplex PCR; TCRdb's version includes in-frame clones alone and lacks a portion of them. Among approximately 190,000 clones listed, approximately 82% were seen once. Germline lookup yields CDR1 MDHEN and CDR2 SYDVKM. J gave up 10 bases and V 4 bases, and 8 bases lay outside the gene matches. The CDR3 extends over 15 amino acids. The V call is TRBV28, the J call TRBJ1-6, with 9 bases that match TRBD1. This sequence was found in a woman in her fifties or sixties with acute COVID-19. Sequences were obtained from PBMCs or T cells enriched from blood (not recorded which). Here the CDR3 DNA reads TGTGCCAGCAGTTCGGGGACAGGGAGTTACTCACCCCTCCACTTT. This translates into CASSSGTGSYSPLHF.